The next 28 T cell receptor beta chains were all read from a single sample in a study of cytomegalovirus exposure and HLA in healthy donors. Both 60 Vbeta primers and 13 Jbeta primers went into the PCR. The table came from immunoSEQ multiplex PCR; TCRdb's copy has only in-frame clones and leaves some out. The data show 150,000 or so clones, 60% to 80% seen once. Sequencing was performed on PBMCs. These receptor sequences come from a man aged 40-49 years in good health and CMV-seronegative.

This chain links TRBV27 with TRBJ2-1; 8 positions match TRBD2. Germline values: CDR1 MNHEY, CDR2 SMNVEV (reference sequence). Losses at the gene ends were 2 bases for V and 6 bases for J; bases not matched to a gene: 3. There are 14 residues in the CDR3. For the CDR3, the DNA is TGTGCCAGCAGTTTAAGGCTAGCGGGCAATGAGCAGTTCTTC. It translates to CASSLRLAGNEQFF.

The chain carries TRBV27 and TRBJ1-6; weak D call: TRBD1 (5 bases). V was clipped by 8 bases and J by 0 bases, with 23 bases between them. Germline V CDR1 and CDR2: MNHEY, SMNVEV (reference sequence). The CDR3 length is 19 residues. Written as DNA, the CDR3 is TGTGCCAGCCCTAAGGGGCCCCCTCTTCAGGGCTCCTATAATTCACCCCTCCACTTT. Translated, it gives CASPKGPPLQGSYNSPLHF.

The chain has TRBV7-9 and TRBJ1-2; 8 bases align to TRBD1. The CDR3 totals 15 residues. Germline CDR1 and CDR2: SEHNR and FQNEAQ (reference sequence). The junction had 8 bases not matched to a gene; V was cut back by 4 bases and J by 4 bases. The DNA of the CDR3 is TGTGCCAGCAGCTCGGCCGGGACAGGCCTCTATGGCTACACCTTC. Encoded protein: CASSSAGTGLYGYTF.

The rearrangement uses TRBV28 and TRBJ1-6; 8 bases match TRBD1. Germline V gene sequence: CDR1 MDHEN, CDR2 SYDVKM. The CDR3 sequence is 14 residues long. V shed 7 bases, J shed 11 bases, and the junction held 10 bases outside the gene matches. In DNA form, the CDR3 reads TGTGCCAGCACCCGAACAGGGGGACGGCCACCCCTCCACTTT. Translated: CASTRTGGRPPLHF.

There are a few counts of this clone. The chain couples TRBV7-6 to TRBJ2-1; 8 bases line up with TRBD2. V lost 1 base to trimming and J lost 2 bases; unmatched junction nucleotides: 4. Germline values: CDR1 SGHVS, CDR2 FNYEAQ. This CDR3 contains 16 residues. The CDR3 loop reads CASSLVTRGAYNEQFF. The CDR3 DNA reads TGTGCCAGCAGCTTAGTCACGCGGGGGGCCTACAATGAGCAGTTCTTC.

The chain recombines TRBV9 with TRBJ2-7; 8 bases match TRBD1. The germline CDR1 and CDR2 sequences are SGDLS and YYNGEE. The J segment lost 4 bases and the V segment lost 1 base, leaving 1 base of the junction unmatched. This CDR3 has 13 residues. The CDR3 coding sequence is TGTGCCAGCAGCGTACAGGGGGCTTACGAGCAGTACTTC. Amino acids: CASSVQGAYEQYF.

This clone has just a few counts. This rearrangement joins TRBV5-1 to TRBJ1-1, with TRBD1 matching over 8 bases. After removal of 4 bases from V and 6 bases from J, the junction contained 8 bases not matched to a gene. This CDR3 contains 14 residues. The V gene's germline CDR1 is SGHRS and CDR2 YFSETQ. CDR3 DNA: TGCGCCAGCAGCCGAGGACAGGGTTTACCTGAAGCTTTCTTT. This translates into CASSRGQGLPEAFF.

V is TRBV7-2 and J is TRBJ1-4; D not certain. The CDR3 length is 13 residues. Trimming took off 4 bases at V and 6 bases at J, with 9 bases between the two ends. Germline V gene sequence: CDR1 SGHTA, CDR2 FQGNSA. The CDR3 DNA reads as TGTGCCAGCAGCTCCCCCCCTCATGAAAAACTGTTTTTT. Its protein is CASSSPPHEKLFF.

This rearrangement joins TRBV2 to TRBJ2-4; 7 nucleotides match TRBD2. Unmatched junction bases numbered 3, after V lost 3 bases and J lost 4 bases. The CDR3 extends over 14 amino acids. Germline V CDR1 and CDR2: SNHLY, FYNNEI. CDR3 nucleotides: TGTGCCAGCAGTGATTTGCGGGGGAAAAACATTCAGTACTTC. It is translated as CASSDLRGKNIQYF.

CDR3 residues: CATSRNRVSYEQYF. The CDR3 DNA reads as TGTGCCACCAGCAGAAACAGGGTTTCCTACGAGCAGTACTTC. This chain joins TRBV15 and TRBJ2-7; tentatively, D is TRBD1 (6 bases). Germline CDR1 is LNHNV and CDR2 is YYDKDF (reference sequence). The CDR3 extends over 14 amino acids. V was pared by 2 bases and J by 1 base, with 9 bases between.

The chain is built from TRBV5-6 and TRBJ1-5, with D hard to call. This CDR3 is 14 amino acids long. From germline, CDR1 is SGHDT and CDR2 YYEEEE. Trimming stripped 0 bases from V and 4 bases from J, with 8 bases between. CDR3 bases: TGTGCCAGCAGCTTGGCCGCAGTGAATCAGCCCCAGCATTTT. This codes for CASSLAAVNQPQHF.

The chain recombines TRBV9 with TRBJ1-5; D is perhaps TRBD1 (5 bases). This CDR3 region has 14 residues. The germline V gene has CDR1 SGDLS and CDR2 YYNGEE. The V and J ends lost 3 bases and 8 bases respectively, with 15 bases between them. CDR3 bases: TGTGCCAGCAGCGCCGCCGGGACTTGGGAGCCCCAGCATTTT. Translated, it gives CASSAAGTWEPQHF.

A note on this clone: Other DNA sequences of this sample code for an identical CDR3. This chain uses TRBV9 with TRBJ2-7, with a possible D match to TRBD1 (6 bases). The CDR3 runs to 15 residues. Per the germline V gene, CDR1 is SGDLS and CDR2 is YYNGEE. The V end lost 0 bases, the J end lost 0 bases, and 10 bases lay between the germline ends. The chain's CDR3 is CASSVEAGASYEQYF. CDR3 nucleotide sequence: TGTGCCAGCAGCGTAGAAGCAGGGGCCTCCTACGAGCAGTACTTC.

V gene TRBV18 combines with J gene TRBJ1-1; D perhaps matches TRBD1 (5 bases). The germline gives CDR1 KGHSH, CDR2 LQKENI. V was pared by 4 bases and J by 5 bases, with 11 bases between. The CDR3 totals 13 residues. The CDR3: CASSLQGRTEAFF. The CDR3 DNA follows: TGTGCCAGCTCACTTCAGGGAAGGACTGAAGCTTTCTTT.

The genes are TRBV2 and TRBJ2-5, with a possible D match to TRBD1 (7 bases). TRBJ2-7 explains the end of the DNA better; the J call may be wrong. The CDR3 has 15 residues. From germline, CDR1 is SNHLY and CDR2 FYNNEI. CDR3 protein: CASSVRRGANYEQYF. CDR3 in DNA: TGTGCCAGCAGTGTTCGCAGGGGGGCCAACTACGAGCAGTACTTC.

There are a few counts of this clone. V is TRBV6-6 and J is TRBJ1-5, with 7 bases fitting TRBD1. Trimming took 7 bases from V and 3 from J; bases not matched to a gene: 6. CDR1 is MNHNY, CDR2 SVGAGI, per germline (reference sequence). CDR3 length: 14 amino acids. The CDR3 is CASNGQADNQPQHF. The CDR3 bases are TGTGCCAGCAACGGACAGGCCGACAATCAGCCCCAGCATTTT.

This chain connects TRBV7-8 to TRBJ2-2; D remains ambiguous. The V end lost 0 bases, the J end lost 1 base, and 6 bases lay between the germline ends. This CDR3 has 15 residues. Germline CDR1 reads SGHVS; CDR2 reads FQNEAQ. CDR3 nucleotide sequence: TGTGCCAGCAGCTTAGCGCGCGGGAACACCGGGGAGCTGTTTTTT. Its protein product is CASSLARGNTGELFF.

The V call is TRBV7-3, the J call TRBJ1-1; 7 bases align to TRBD1. The V gene end was trimmed by 2 bases and the J gene end by 5 bases; junction bases not matched to a gene: 2. The germline V gene has CDR1 SGHTA and CDR2 FQGTGA. The CDR3 extends over 13 amino acids. The CDR3 is CASSLQTGTEAFF. DNA of the CDR3: TGTGCCAGCAGCTTACAGACAGGGACTGAAGCTTTCTTT.

The chain uses TRBV28 and TRBJ1-1; TRBD1 agrees at 11 bases. V lost 10 bases, J lost 4 bases, and 2 bases stayed unmatched. The CDR3 spans 12 residues. In germline, CDR1 is MDHEN, CDR2 SYDVKM. CDR3 sequence: CATGTGGTEAFF. In DNA, the CDR3 is TGTGCCACCGGGACAGGGGGCACTGAAGCTTTCTTT.

This clone was observed a few times. This sequence joins TRBV6-1 and TRBJ2-2, with TRBD2 matching over 8 bases. Trimming removed 4 bases from V and 0 bases from J; junction bases left unmatched: 4. Germline CDR1 is MNHNS and CDR2 is SASEGT. The CDR3 length is 16 residues. CDR3 amino acids: CASSGGLAANTGELFF. In nucleotides, the CDR3 is TGTGCCAGCAGTGGTGGACTAGCAGCGAACACCGGGGAGCTGTTTTTT.

The chain employs TRBV5-4 and TRBJ2-5, with TRBD2 as a possible D gene (6 bases). The CDR3 is made up of 16 amino acids. Germline V gene data show CDR1 as SGHNT and CDR2 as YYREEE (reference sequence). Trimming took 0 bases from V and 5 from J, leaving 17 bases between them. This CDR3 is CASSLDAGAGGETQYF. In DNA, the CDR3 is TGTGCCAGCAGCTTGGACGCTGGGGCTGGAGGGGAGACCCAGTACTTC.

The rearrangement uses TRBV5-1 and TRBJ1-2; TRBD1 matches at 8 bases. Unmatched junction bases numbered 12, after V lost 4 bases and J lost 4 bases. The V gene's germline CDR1 is SGHRS and CDR2 YFSETQ. There are 16 residues in the CDR3. DNA for the CDR3: TGCGCCAGCAGCACAGGACAGGGTACATTTGTCTATGGCTACACCTTC. Translating it yields CASSTGQGTFVYGYTF. Filled out from reference TRBV5-1 and TRBJ1-2, the complete variable domain reads KAGVTQTPRYLIKTRGQQVTLSCSPISGHRSVSWYQQTPGQGLQFLFEYFSETQRNKGNFPGRFSGRQFSNSRSEMNVSTLELGDSALYLCASSTGQGTFVYGYTFGSGTRLTVV.

This chain joins TRBV28 and TRBJ2-7; 7 nucleotides align to TRBD1. The CDR3 spans 12 residues. CDR1 MDHEN and CDR2 SYDVKM come from the germline V gene. V lost 8 bases and J lost 6; bases outside the gene matches: 7. The CDR3 DNA is TGTGCCAGCGAGGGAAGGACAGGCGAGCAGTACTTC. It codes for CASEGRTGEQYF. Full variable domain (rest looked up from reference TRBV28 and TRBJ2-7): DVKVTQSSRYLVKRTGEKVFLECVQDMDHENMFWYRQDPGLGLRLIYFSYDVKMKEKGDIPEGYSVSREKKERFSLILESASTNQTSMYLCASEGRTGEQYFGPGTRLTVT.

The chain is built from TRBV6-6 and TRBJ2-7; 9 bases agree with TRBD2. The germline gives CDR1 MNHNY, CDR2 SVGAGI (reference sequence). CDR3 length: 14 residues. J lost 3 bases, V lost 3 bases, and 3 bases had no gene match. CDR3 bases: TGTGCCAGCAGTTATAGCGGGGGACACTACGAGCAGTACTTC. It encodes CASSYSGGHYEQYF.

The V gene is TRBV5-1, the J gene TRBJ2-1, with D maybe TRBD1 (5 bases). From germline, CDR1 is SGHRS and CDR2 YFSETQ. The V gene lost 1 base and the J gene lost 0 bases, with 11 bases spanning the gap. CDR3 length equals 16 residues. The CDR3 nucleotides are TGCGCCAGCAGCTTGTCTTCAGGGCTCTCCTACAATGAGCAGTTCTTC. It encodes CASSLSSGLSYNEQFF.

This chain uses TRBV6-4 with TRBJ2-5, with 15 bases identical to TRBD2. This CDR3 is 14 amino acids long. Losses at the gene ends were 6 bases for V and 10 bases for J; bases not matched to a gene: 6. Germline values: CDR1 MRHNA, CDR2 SNTAGT. CDR3 coding DNA: TGTGCCAGCAGCCGGACTAGCGGGGGGGCGGGCCAGTACTTC. It codes for CASSRTSGGAGQYF.

This chain connects TRBV9 to TRBJ1-6, with 8 bases that match TRBD1. CDR1 is SGDLS, CDR2 YYNGEE, per germline. Trimming at V came to 2 bases and at J to 5 bases, leaving 0 bases not matched to a gene. CDR3 size: 14 residues. For the CDR3, the DNA is TGTGCCAGCAGCGTGGGACAGGATAATTCACCCCTCCACTTT. This encodes CASSVGQDNSPLHF. The full variable domain, in which reference TRBV9 and TRBJ1-6 provide the parts outside the CDR3, is DSGVTQTPKHLITATGQRVTLRCSPRSGDLSVYWYQQSLDQGLQFLIQYYNGEERAKGNILERFSAQQFPDLHSELNLSSLELGDSALYFCASSVGQDNSPLHFGNGTRLTVT.

In DNA, the CDR3 is TGTGCCAGCAGCTTTGATCGGGGGGCGCCCCATGGCTACACCTTC. It specifies CASSFDRGAPHGYTF. The chain uses TRBV5-4 and TRBJ1-2; a weak D match, TRBD1 (6 bases). The CDR3 spans 15 residues. The germline gives CDR1 SGHNT, CDR2 YYREEE (reference sequence). Trimming left V 2 bases short and J 6 bases short, with 17 bases between. Full variable domain (outside the CDR3, taken from reference TRBV5-4 and TRBJ1-2): ETGVTQSPTHLIKTRGQQVTLRCSSQSGHNTVSWYQQALGQGPQFIFQYYREEENGRGNFPPRFSGLQFPNYSSELNVNALELDDSALYLCASSFDRGAPHGYTFGSGTRLTVV.